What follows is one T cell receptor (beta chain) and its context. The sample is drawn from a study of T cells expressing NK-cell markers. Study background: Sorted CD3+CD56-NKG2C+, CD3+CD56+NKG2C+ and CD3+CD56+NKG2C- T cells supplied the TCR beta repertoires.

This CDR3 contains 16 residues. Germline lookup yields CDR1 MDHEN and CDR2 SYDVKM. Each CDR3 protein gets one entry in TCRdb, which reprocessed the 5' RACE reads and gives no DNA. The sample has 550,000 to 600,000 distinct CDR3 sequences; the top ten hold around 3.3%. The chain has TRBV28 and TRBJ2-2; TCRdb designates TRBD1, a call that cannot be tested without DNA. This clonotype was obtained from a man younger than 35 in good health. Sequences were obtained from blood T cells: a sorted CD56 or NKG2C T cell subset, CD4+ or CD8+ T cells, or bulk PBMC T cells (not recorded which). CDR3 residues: CASSPYDRGRTGELFF.